This T cell receptor (beta chain) is drawn from a study of CD8+CD57+ T cells in acquired aplastic anemia. The template for TCR beta VDJ and CDR3 sequence profiling was genomic DNA. MiXCR, run by TCRdb on the reads, gives a single entry per CDR3 protein. This table holds about 190,000 distinct CDR3 sequences, over 60% found once. Regarding the study as a whole: Patients and controls shared roughly 30 CD8+ CDR3 sequences, which appeared highly expressed in patients and within their immunodominant clones.

As regards this clonotype: As yet, its antigen is unknown.

Germline V gene sequence: CDR1 SGHAT, CDR2 FQNNGV. V was pared by 1 base and J by 3 bases, with 4 bases of the junction left unmatched. This CDR3 comprises 15 residues. The sample was sorted CD4+, CD8+, or CD8+CD57+ T cells (not recorded which) from PBMCs. This receptor was identified in a human donor with severe aplastic anemia or a healthy control (not recorded which). This chain uses TRBV11-2 with TRBJ2-5, with 8 bases matching TRBD1. The DNA of the CDR3 is TGTGCCAGCAGCTTAGGCAGGGGGCCCAAAGAGACCCAGTACTTC. Protein product: CASSLGRGPKETQYF. Filled out from reference TRBV11-2 and TRBJ2-5, the complete variable domain reads EAGVAQSPRYKIIEKRQSVAFWCNPISGHATLYWYQQILGQGPKLLIQFQNNGVVDDSQLPKDRFSAERLKGVDSTLKIQPAKLEDSAVYLCASSLGRGPKETQYFGPGTRLLVL.